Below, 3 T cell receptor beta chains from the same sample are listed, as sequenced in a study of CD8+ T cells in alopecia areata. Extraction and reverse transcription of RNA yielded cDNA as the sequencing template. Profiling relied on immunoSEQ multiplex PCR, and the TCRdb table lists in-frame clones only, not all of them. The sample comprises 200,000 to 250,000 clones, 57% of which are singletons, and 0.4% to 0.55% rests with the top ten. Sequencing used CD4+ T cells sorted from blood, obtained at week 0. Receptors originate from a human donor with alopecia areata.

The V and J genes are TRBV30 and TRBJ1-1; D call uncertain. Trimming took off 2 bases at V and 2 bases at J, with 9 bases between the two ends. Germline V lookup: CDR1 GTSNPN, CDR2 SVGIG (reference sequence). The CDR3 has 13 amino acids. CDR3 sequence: CAWSPGPNTEAFF. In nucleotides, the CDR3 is TGTGCCTGGAGTCCTGGTCCAAACACTGAAGCTTTCTTT.

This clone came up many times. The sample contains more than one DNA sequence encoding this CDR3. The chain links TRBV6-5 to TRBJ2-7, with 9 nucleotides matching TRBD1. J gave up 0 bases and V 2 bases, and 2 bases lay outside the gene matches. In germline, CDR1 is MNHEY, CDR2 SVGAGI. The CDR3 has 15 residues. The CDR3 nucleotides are TGTGCCAGCAGTTACCGGGGACAGGGCTCCTACGAGCAGTACTTC. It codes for CASSYRGQGSYEQYF.

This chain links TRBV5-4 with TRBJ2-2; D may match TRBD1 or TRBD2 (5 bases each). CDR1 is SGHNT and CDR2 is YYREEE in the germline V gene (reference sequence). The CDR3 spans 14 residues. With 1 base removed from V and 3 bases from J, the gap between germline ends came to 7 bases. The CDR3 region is CASSLRGDTGELFF. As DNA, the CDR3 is TGTGCCAGCAGCTTGCGAGGGGACACCGGGGAGCTGTTTTTT.